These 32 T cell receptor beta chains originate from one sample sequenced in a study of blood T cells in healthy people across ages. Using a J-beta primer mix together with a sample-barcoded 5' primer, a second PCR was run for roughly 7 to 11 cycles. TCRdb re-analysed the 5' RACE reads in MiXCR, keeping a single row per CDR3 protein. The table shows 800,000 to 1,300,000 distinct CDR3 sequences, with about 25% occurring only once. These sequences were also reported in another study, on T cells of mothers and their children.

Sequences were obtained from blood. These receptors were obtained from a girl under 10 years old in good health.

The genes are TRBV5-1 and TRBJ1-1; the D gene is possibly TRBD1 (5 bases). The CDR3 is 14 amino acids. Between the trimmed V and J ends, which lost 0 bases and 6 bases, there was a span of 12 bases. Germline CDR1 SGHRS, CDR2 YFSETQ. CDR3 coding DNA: TGCGCCAGCAGCTTGGCCAGGGTGGGACCTGAAGCTTTCTTT. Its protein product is CASSLARVGPEAFF.

The CDR3 DNA is TGTGCCAGCAGCCCAAGGCGGGCCGGGGAGCTGTTTTTT. Its translation is CASSPRRAGELFF. The chain recombines TRBV9 with TRBJ2-2, with D possibly TRBD2 on 5 matching bases. CDR3 length: 13 residues. Germline V gene lookup returns CDR1 SGDLS and CDR2 YYNGEE. V dropped 4 bases and J dropped 6 bases, with 10 bases sitting between them.

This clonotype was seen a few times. CDR3 bases: TGTGCCAGCAGCCAACCACGGACGACAGATACGCAGTATTTT. Its protein is CASSQPRTTDTQYF. The V and J genes are TRBV3-1 and TRBJ2-3; D uncertain. Germline V gene sequence: CDR1 LGHDT, CDR2 YNNKEL (reference sequence). This CDR3 region has 14 residues. Trimming cost V 2 bases and J 3 bases, with 9 bases left between them.

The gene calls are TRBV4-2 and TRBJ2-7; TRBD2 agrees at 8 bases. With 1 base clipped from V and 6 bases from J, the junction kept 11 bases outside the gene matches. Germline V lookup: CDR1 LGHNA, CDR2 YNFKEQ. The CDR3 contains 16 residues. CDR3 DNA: TGTGCCAGCAGCCAAGTACCCGGAGCGGGGGACTGCGAGCAGTACTTC. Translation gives CASSQVPGAGDCEQYF.

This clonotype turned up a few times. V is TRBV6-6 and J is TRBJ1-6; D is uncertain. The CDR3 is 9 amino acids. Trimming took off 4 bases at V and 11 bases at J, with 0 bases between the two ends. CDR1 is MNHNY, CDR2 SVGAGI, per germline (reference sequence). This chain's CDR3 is CASSSPLHF. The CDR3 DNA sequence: TGTGCCAGCAGTTCACCCCTCCACTTT.

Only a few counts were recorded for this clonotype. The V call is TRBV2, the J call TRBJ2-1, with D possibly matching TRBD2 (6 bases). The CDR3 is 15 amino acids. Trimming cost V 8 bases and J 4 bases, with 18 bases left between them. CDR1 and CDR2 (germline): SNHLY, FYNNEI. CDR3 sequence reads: CASAPPGTAYNEQFF. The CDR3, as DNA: TGTGCCAGCGCCCCACCCGGGACTGCTTACAATGAGCAGTTCTTC.

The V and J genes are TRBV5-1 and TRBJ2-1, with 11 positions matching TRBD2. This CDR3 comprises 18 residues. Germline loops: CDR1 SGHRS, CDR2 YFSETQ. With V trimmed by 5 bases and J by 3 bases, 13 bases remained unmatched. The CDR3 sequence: CASSRGTSGLGFYNEQFF. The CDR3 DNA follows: TGCGCCAGCAGTCGGGGGACTAGCGGACTGGGCTTCTACAATGAGCAGTTCTTC.

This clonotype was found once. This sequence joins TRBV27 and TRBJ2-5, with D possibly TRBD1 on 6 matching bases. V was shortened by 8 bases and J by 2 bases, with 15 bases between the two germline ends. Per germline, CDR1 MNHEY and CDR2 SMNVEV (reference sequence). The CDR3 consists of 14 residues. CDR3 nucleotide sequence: TGTGCCAGCTCTAACCTGGACAGACAAGAGACCCAGTACTTC. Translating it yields CASSNLDRQETQYF.

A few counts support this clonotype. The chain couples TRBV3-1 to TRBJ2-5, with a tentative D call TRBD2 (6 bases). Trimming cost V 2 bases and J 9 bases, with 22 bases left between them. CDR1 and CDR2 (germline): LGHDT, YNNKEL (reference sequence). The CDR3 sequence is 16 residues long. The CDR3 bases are TGTGCCAGCAGCCAACGACTGTTCGGGAGAATGGAGTCCCAGTACTTC. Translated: CASSQRLFGRMESQYF.

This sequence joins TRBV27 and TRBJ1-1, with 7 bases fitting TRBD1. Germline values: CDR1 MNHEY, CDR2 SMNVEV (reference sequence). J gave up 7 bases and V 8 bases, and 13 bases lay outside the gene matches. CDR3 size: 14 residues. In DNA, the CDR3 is TGTGCCAGCCGATCCTTCCAGGGGGTTGGTGAAGCTTTCTTT. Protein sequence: CASRSFQGVGEAFF.

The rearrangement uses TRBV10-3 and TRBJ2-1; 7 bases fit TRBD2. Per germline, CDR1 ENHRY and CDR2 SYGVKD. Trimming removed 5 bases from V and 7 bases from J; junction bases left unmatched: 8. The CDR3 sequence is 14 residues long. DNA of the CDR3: TGTGCCATCAGTTACGGACTAGGAGCAAATGAGCAGTTCTTC. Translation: CAISYGLGANEQFF.

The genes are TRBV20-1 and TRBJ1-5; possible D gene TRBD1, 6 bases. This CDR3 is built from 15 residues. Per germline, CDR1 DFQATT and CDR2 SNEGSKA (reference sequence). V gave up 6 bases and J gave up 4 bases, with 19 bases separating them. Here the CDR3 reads CSASPRTAYNQPQHF. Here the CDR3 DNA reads TGCAGTGCGAGCCCTCGGACAGCTTATAATCAGCCCCAGCATTTT.

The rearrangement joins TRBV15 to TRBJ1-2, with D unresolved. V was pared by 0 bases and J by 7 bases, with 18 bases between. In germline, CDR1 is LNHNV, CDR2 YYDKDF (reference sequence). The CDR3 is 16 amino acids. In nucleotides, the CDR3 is TGTGCCACCAGCAGAGAGGGGTCGCTAGGTTCCTCTGGCTACACCTTC. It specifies CATSREGSLGSSGYTF.

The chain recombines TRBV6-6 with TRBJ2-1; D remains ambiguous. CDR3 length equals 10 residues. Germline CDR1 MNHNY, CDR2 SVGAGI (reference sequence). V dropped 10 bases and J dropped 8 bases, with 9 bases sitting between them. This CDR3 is CATKSDEQFF. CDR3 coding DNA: TGTGCCACCAAGTCCGATGAGCAGTTCTTC.

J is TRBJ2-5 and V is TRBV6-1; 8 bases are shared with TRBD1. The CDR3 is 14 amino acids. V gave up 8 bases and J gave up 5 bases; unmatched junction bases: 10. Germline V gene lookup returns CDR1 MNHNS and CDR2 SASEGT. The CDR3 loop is CASGRTGLGETQYF. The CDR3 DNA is TGTGCCAGCGGCAGGACAGGGCTTGGGGAGACCCAGTACTTC.

The CDR3 nucleotides read TGTGCCAGCAGCGTAGTGGGGAATCGCCAAGAGACCCAGTACTTC. Protein product: CASSVVGNRQETQYF. V usage is TRBV9 and J usage is TRBJ2-5; no firm D call. V lost 0 bases to trimming and J lost 1 base, with 10 bases between them. This CDR3 contains 15 residues. Germline lookup yields CDR1 SGDLS and CDR2 YYNGEE.

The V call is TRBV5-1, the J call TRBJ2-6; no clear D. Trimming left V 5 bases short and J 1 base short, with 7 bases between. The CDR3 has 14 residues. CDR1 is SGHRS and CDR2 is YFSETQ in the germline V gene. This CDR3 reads CASRMLSGANVLTF. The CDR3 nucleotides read TGCGCCAGCAGGATGCTTTCTGGGGCCAACGTCCTGACTTTC.

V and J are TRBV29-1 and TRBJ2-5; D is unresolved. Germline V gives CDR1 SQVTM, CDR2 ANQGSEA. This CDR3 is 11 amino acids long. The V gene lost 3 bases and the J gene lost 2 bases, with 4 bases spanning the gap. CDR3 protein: CSVDEQETQYF. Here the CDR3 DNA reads TGCAGCGTTGACGAGCAAGAGACCCAGTACTTC.

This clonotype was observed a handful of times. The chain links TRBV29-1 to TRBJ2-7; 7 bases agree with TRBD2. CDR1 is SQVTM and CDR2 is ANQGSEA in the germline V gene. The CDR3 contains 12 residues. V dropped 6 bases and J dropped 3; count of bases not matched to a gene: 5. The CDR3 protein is CSVAGTNYEQYF. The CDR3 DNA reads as TGCAGCGTCGCCGGGACTAACTACGAGCAGTACTTC.

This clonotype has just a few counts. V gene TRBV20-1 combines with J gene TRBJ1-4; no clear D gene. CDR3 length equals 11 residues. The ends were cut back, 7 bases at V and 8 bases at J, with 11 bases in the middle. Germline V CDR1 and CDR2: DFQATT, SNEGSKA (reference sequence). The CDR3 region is CSGFGEEKLFF. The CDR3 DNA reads TGCAGTGGTTTCGGGGAGGAAAAACTGTTTTTT.

The CDR3 loop is CASSSPGTSGLQEGTQYF. DNA for the CDR3: TGCGCCAGCAGCTCCCCCGGGACTAGCGGTCTCCAAGAGGGGACCCAGTACTTC. V usage is TRBV5-1 and J usage is TRBJ2-5; 11 positions agree with TRBD2. Germline V lookup: CDR1 SGHRS, CDR2 YFSETQ. The CDR3 extends over 18 amino acids. V shed 3 bases, J shed 7 bases, and the junction held 17 bases outside the gene matches.

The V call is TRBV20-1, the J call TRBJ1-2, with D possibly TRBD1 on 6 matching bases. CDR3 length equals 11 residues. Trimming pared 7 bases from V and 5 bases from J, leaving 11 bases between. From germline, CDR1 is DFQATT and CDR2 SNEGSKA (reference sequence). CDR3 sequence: CSGLGGYGYTF. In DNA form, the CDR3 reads TGCAGTGGGCTAGGGGGATATGGCTACACCTTC.

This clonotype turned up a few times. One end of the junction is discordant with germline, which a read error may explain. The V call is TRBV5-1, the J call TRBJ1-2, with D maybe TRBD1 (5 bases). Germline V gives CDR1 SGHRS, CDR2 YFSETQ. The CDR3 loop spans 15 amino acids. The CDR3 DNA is TGCGCCAGCAGCTTGGCCCCGGGGGATAACTATGGCTACGCCTTC. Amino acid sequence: CASSLAPGDNYGYAF. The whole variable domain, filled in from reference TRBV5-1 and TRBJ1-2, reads KAGVTQTPRYLIKTRGQQVTLSCSPISGHRSVSWYQQTPGQGLQFLFEYFSETQRNKGNFPGRFSGRQFSNSRSEMNVSTLELGDSALYLCASSLAPGDNYGYAFGSGTRLTVV.

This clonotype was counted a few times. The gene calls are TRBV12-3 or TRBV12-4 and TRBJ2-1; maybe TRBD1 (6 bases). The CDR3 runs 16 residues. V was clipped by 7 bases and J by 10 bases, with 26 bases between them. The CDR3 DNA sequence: TGTGCCAGCACCTCCACGACGGGGACAAAGGGCACAGAGCAGTTCTTC. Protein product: CASTSTTGTKGTEQFF.

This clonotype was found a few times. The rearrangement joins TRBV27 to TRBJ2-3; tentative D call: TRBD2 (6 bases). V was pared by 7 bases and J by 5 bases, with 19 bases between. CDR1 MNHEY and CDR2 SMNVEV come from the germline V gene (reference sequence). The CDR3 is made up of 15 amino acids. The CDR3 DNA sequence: TGTGCCAGCAACCCGAGGAGGGACTTGGGAGATACGCAGTATTTT. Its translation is CASNPRRDLGDTQYF.

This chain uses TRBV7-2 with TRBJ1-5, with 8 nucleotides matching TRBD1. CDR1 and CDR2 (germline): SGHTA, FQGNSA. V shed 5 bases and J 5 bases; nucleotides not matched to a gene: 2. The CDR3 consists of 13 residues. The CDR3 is CASSGQGHQPQHF. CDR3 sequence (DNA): TGTGCCAGCAGCGGACAGGGACATCAGCCCCAGCATTTT.

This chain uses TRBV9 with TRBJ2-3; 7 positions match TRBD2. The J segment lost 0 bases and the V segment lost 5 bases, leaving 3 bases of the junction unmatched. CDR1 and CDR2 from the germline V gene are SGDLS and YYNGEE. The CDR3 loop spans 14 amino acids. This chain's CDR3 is CASRGGGSTDTQYF. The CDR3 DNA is TGTGCCAGCAGAGGCGGGGGTAGCACAGATACGCAGTATTTT.

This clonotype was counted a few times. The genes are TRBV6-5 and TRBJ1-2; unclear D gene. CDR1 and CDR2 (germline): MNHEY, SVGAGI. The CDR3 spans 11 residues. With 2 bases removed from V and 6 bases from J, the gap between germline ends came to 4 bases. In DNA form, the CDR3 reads TGTGCCAGCAGTTACGGGAATGGCTACACCTTC. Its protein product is CASSYGNGYTF.

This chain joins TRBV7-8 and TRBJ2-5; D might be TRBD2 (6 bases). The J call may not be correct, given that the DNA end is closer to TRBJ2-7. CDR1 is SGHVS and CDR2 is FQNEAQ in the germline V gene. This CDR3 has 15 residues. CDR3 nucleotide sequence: TGTGCCAGCAGCTCCTTAGCGGAGTTCTCCTACGAGCAGTACTTC. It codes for CASSSLAEFSYEQYF.

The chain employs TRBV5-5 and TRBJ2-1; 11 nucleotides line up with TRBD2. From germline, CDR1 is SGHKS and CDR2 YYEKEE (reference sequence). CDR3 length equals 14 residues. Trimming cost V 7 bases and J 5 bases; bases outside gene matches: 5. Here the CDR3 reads CASQGLADHNEQFF. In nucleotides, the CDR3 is TGTGCCAGCCAGGGACTAGCGGACCACAATGAGCAGTTCTTC.

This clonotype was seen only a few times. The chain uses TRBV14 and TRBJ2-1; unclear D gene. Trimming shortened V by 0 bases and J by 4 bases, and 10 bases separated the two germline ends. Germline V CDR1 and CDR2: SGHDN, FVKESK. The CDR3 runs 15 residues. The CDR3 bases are TGTGCCAGCAGCCAAGACCTGGCTAGATACAATGAGCAGTTCTTC. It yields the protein CASSQDLARYNEQFF. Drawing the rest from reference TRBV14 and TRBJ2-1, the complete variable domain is EAGVTQFPSHSVIEKGQTVTLRCDPISGHDNLYWYRRVMGKEIKFLLHFVKESKQDESGMPNNRFLAERTGGTYSTLKVQPAELEDSGVYFCASSQDLARYNEQFFGPGTRLTVL.

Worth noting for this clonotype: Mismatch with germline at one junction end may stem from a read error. CDR3 DNA: TGTGCCAGCAGCTTAGGCGGGGACTTC. It codes for CASSLGGDF. This chain uses TRBV7-9 with TRBJ2-5; tentative D call: TRBD2 (6 bases). CDR1 SEHNR and CDR2 FQNEAQ come from the germline V gene (reference sequence). The CDR3 consists of 9 residues.